The clone carrying this TCR beta chain was detected a few times. Trimming removed 9 bases from V and 1 base from J, with 20 bases in between. The CDR3 length is 16 residues. Germline CDR1 reads MRHNA; CDR2 reads SNTAGT. Anyone with autoimmune disease history or systemic immunosuppression was excluded. Produced via immunoSEQ multiplex PCR; TCRdb's table is partial and in-frame only. This table has 45,000 to 70,000 clones, around 88% appearing once. This record comes from a study of OX40 agonist ivuxolimab in advanced cancers. Overall study context: Every 2 weeks, patients got intravenous ivuxolimab at one of six dose levels (0.01-10 mg/kg). Patients assigned to dose escalation were diagnosed with hepatocellular carcinoma, melanoma, renal cell or head and neck cancer. Of mixed ages from about 23 to 85 and averaging about 56 years, the group was around 78% male.

V is TRBV6-4 and J is TRBJ2-3; a weak D match, TRBD1 (5 bases). Sample: CD4+ or CD8+ T cells sorted from blood, taken in a trial of the OX40 agonist ivuxolimab. The TCR sequence derives from an adult with an advanced solid tumor such as melanoma, head and neck, liver or kidney cancer. CDR3 DNA: TGTGCCAGTCTGCTCCAGACAGAGCTTTGCACAGATACGCAGTATTTT. Its protein is CASLLQTELCTDTQYF.